This T cell receptor (beta chain) was recovered during a study of cytomegalovirus exposure and HLA in healthy donors (dated by TCRdb to about 2017). Context from the whole study: An earlier analysis of some 600 of the donors reported 250 to 350 Gb of sequence data and 117 million unique TCR beta sequences obtained from about 200 million T cells. Because of strong linkage in the cohort, roughly five DR-DQ haplotypes were treated as single units for association and clustering. To predict cytomegalovirus infection status, the study combined high-throughput TCR immunosequencing, statistical association of individual TCRs with disease status, and machine learning. The study was designed to test whether signatures of past pathogen exposure could be identified by cataloging public T cell receptors. Along with the roughly 700-subject first cohort, a separate validation cohort of over 90 different subjects was used. To decide whether each TCR beta V gene segment behaved as functional or pseudogenic, an earlier analysis of some 600 of the donors relied on high-throughput TCR beta sequencing. Around 300 gigabases of sequencing data and 80 million or so unique TCR sequences were included in an early release covering around 650 HLA-typed donors. Class I and class II HLA loci were covered by the typing at four-digit resolution. In a later analysis, previously published TCR beta repertoires from 600 to 850 donors were re-analyzed and high-resolution HLA genotyping was added so that TCR occurrence patterns could be studied. Among around 400 genotyped donors of the cohort, an average of approximately 230,000 unique TCR beta nucleotide sequences were sequenced per donor, around 18% of them non-productive. Typing coverage varied by locus: 629-630 donors for A, B, C, DRB1 and DQB1; roughly 510 for DQA1; about 570 for DPA1; approximately 470 for DPB1. Donor age, sex, ethnicity and CMV serostatus were compiled together with the repertoire data. Rather than using new phenotypic data, the later analysis identified candidate immune exposures from TCR beta sequences and from how often those sequences occurred across donors. In a later genetic analysis, genome-wide SNP genotypes for about three fifths of the roughly 670 donors were used, and that subset was treated as a discovery cohort. Using immunosequencing, the study profiled T cell repertoires from some 670 subjects and related those repertoires to cytomegalovirus serostatus. The genetic ancestry cluster associated with self-reported Caucasian donors included 81% of the approximately 400 genotyped donors. All discovery cohort repertoires had been generated on a single sequencing platform.

Remarks on this clone: The antigen this receptor binds is unknown. One base away there is no much larger clone; base qualities are not given.

In total, approximately 690 healthy bone marrow donors made up the cohort. Cohort members were all nominally healthy when sampled, although unrecorded immune exposures were likely present. The donor tested CMV seropositive and was one of the 289 seropositive cohort members. A peripheral blood sample was provided by each donor, and peripheral blood mononuclear cells were used for TCR beta sequencing. The Qiagen DNeasy Blood Extraction Kit was used to extract genomic DNA from the blood cell samples. The paper's findings and limits, for the study overall: The only immune exposure information available for the cohort was CMV serostatus. Strong co-occurrence of HLA alleles, especially DR and DQ, made assigning TCR associations to individual alleles difficult. V-gene and J-gene trimming of TCR beta chains was associated with a missense DCLRE1C variant in a later genetic analysis, and the association was replicated in an independent cohort. In a later analysis, the rate of TCR association differed among HLA loci, with DRB1 alleles having the most associated TCRs and HLA-C alleles having the fewest. The study listed 150 to 200 TCR beta chains as associated with cytomegalovirus. Sequencing depth was assumed to be roughly uniform across donors in the presence/absence analyses, though that assumption may not hold. The sequencing pipeline was judged likely to have produced a cluster of highly shared sequence variants as a technical artifact. In an earlier analysis of fewer than 700 of the donors, most TCR beta V segments appeared in productive rearrangements about 87% or about 30% of the time, broadly matching IMGT annotations. Cytomegalovirus status was reported to be diagnosed by the classifier with high specificity and sensitivity in both the original and validation cohorts. Because counts were too low, around 18 rarely observed V segments, including chromosome 9 orphons, were left out of the earlier analysis of approximately 580 of the donors. According to a later analysis, most CMV-associated TCR beta chains appeared to be HLA-restricted, and the HLA associations seemed to be driven largely by CMV exposure. A further reported finding was that TCR beta sequences accurately predicted the HLA-A and HLA-B alleles for most subjects in the first cohort. In a later analysis, HLA-associated TCR beta chains showed more clonal expansion and lower generation probabilities than non-associated chains that were equally common. A later analysis associated roughly 17,000 TCR beta sequences with specific HLA alleles at a false discovery rate of 0.05. The cohort was sequenced for TCR beta chains only, and without alpha or paired-chain data the features that could be detected were limited. Most TCR sequences were seen in very few donors, while some public TCRs were found in many individuals. Because HLA typing was missing for some donors at each locus, association tests included only the typed subset. Correlated functional status among segregating V segments might reflect linkage disequilibrium, but an unknown experimental factor could not be ruled out. A later genetic analysis reported fewer N-insertions in productive TCRs among donors in an Asian-associated ancestry cluster than the roughly 670-donor mean. In vitro tests confirmed that a few of the cytomegalovirus-associated TCR beta chains recognize cytomegalovirus antigens. Several of the top co-occurrence clusters appeared to be linked to parvovirus B19, influenza, CMV and Epstein-Barr virus, according to a later analysis. According to the authors, the approach could potentially be generalized to other disease states and immunological phenotypes. Because the 87-base-pair reads could not distinguish some IMGT-functional V segments, including TRBV6-2 and TRBV6-3, those segments were excluded.

Library preparation was by the immunoSEQ multiplex PCR assay. A mixture of 60 forward primers for TCR Vbeta segments and 13 reverse primers for TCR Jbeta segments was used in the multiplex PCR. The CDR3 region of rearranged TCR beta genes was amplified from genomic DNA by a multiplex PCR assay. On the Illumina HiSeq System, the amplified TCR beta libraries were sequenced as 87-base-pair reads. Per the original workflow: A later analysis counted about 80 million unique TCR beta chains across the 600 to 850 repertoires, and 10 million to 12 million of these chains were shared by at least two donors. Raw reads were error-corrected and collapsed into unique sequences by a nearest-neighbor algorithm in which closely related sequences were merged to remove PCR and sequencing errors. CDR3 sequences were aligned to IMGT reference sequences to assign V, D and J gene segments. For a sequence to be retained, a match of at least six nucleotides to both a V gene segment and a J gene segment was required. Rearrangements were classified as productive when the CDR3 lacked stop codons and remained in frame with V and J, and all other rearrangements were classified as non-productive. Following IMGT convention, CDR3 was defined as the stretch from the second conserved V-encoded cysteine to the conserved J-encoded phenylalanine. The earlier analysis of about 570 of the donors excluded any sequence lacking an unambiguous match to a single V gene segment. In an earlier analysis of almost 600 of the donors, a V segment was called functional when productive rearrangements were above 56.7%, and segregating when the standard deviation between donors exceeded 5%. A statistical classification framework was built for diagnosing cytomegalovirus status from the catalog of TCR beta chain sequences. In a later analysis, V and J genes were assigned by comparing TCR nucleotide sequences against IMGT/GENE-DB human TR gene sequences. Using the TCRdist pipeline, a later analysis assigned CDR3 sequences along with most-parsimonious VDJ recombination scenarios. In a later analysis, each TCR beta chain was defined by its CDR3 amino acid sequence together with its V-gene family, and reads lacking a unique V-gene family were excluded. A later analysis removed 592 highly shared, low-generation-probability nucleotide sequences to deal with suspected cross-contamination and a sequencing artifact. In a later analysis, a clonal expansion index was calculated for each public chain from normalized within-repertoire ranks of inferred template counts. A later analysis computed generation probabilities with a VDJ recombination model fitted to out-of-frame rearrangements, and checked the results against IGoR. In a later analysis, TCR-TCR, TCR-HLA and TCR-CMV co-occurrence was scored with hypergeometric tests, and a repertoire-size bias correction was applied to TCR pairs. A later analysis estimated false discovery rates by permuting HLA or CMV assignments 20 times. In a later analysis, co-occurring TCRs were grouped using DBSCAN, with TCRdist sequence similarity added in when clustering inside HLA-allele-positive subsets. Repertoires with fewer than 30,000 or more than 120,000 public chains, plus five repertoires with anomalous nucleotide sharing, were excluded from co-occurrence clustering. The source is immuneACCESS, and TCRdb retained only in-frame sequences with V and J called. Part of the clones is not carried over; for the studies checked, unresolved V genes explain less than half of this, and the remainder is unexplained. Clonal size and the V and J genes are those of that table, whereas D and trimming came from the DNA. Recorded for this sample are more than 90,000 clones; approximately 72% of them occurred a single time. The leading ten clones occupy about 4% of the sample.

V is cut back by 8 bases and J by 5 bases, with 9 bases in the junction unmatched. The CDR3 numbers 15 residues from cysteine through phenylalanine. The entry retains the CDR3 DNA only, 45 bases that are in frame from base 1. CDR1 MNHEY and CDR2 SMNVEV were looked up in the germline V gene (reference sequence). Sequencing input: PBMCs. The sequence was collected from a woman aged 40 to 50 in good health and CMV-seropositive. The chain joins TRBV27 to TRBJ1-1, and 12 bases in between align with TRBD1. The DNA sequence reads TGTGCCAGCGCCCATAGGGACAGGGGGCCAACTGAAGCTTTCTTT. This translates into CASAHRDRGPTEAFF.